A single sample is the source of the 31 T cell receptor beta chains below, sequenced in a study of regulatory T cells in long-lasting Graves disease. Indicated time point: persistent/refractory GD, antithyroid drugs over 5 years with positive TRAb. PBMCs provided the RNA from which the TCR library was made. iRepertoire HTBI primers and Arm-PCR of CDR3 regions built TCR beta libraries. TCRdb processed the multiplex PCR reads anew with MiXCR; each CDR3 protein has one entry. Of roughly 500,000 distinct CDR3 sequences in the sample, around 21% are singletons; the top ten hold over 7.5%. The sequences come from peripheral blood mononuclear cells (PBMCs), collected when the disease was refractory, from a patient treated with antithyroid drugs. These receptors came from a female donor with Graves disease.

A note on this clonotype: This likely comes from a read error, as the CDR3 has no conserved phenylalanine or tryptophan at its end. The gene calls are TRBV29-1 and TRBJ2-7; D ambiguous. The V and J ends lost 3 bases and 2 bases respectively, with 8 bases between them. CDR3 length: 12 residues. Per the germline V gene, CDR1 is SQVTM and CDR2 is ANQGSEA. The CDR3 protein is CSVDMGPYEQYL. CDR3 DNA sequence: TGCAGCGTTGACATGGGCCCCTACGAGCAGTACTTA.

The gene calls are TRBV6-5 and TRBJ2-7, with 8 positions matching TRBD1. Looked up from germline, CDR1 is MNHEY and CDR2 is SVGAGI. The CDR3 length is 19 residues. The ends lost 2 bases at V and 2 bases at J; junction bases unmatched: 17. CDR3 protein: CASSYPDRGVYISTYEQYF. The CDR3 region has the DNA TGTGCCAGCAGTTACCCTGACAGGGGCGTTTATATTTCGACCTACGAGCAGTACTTC.

The rearrangement uses TRBV27 and TRBJ2-7, with D perhaps given as TRBD1 or TRBD2 (5 bases each). The CDR3 covers 16 residues. The V end was cut by 9 bases, the J end by 2 bases, with 23 bases between. The germline V gene encodes CDR1 MNHEY and CDR2 SMNVEV (reference sequence). This CDR3 is CASKKRGTEPPYEQYF. Written as DNA, the CDR3 is TGTGCCAGTAAAAAGAGAGGGACGGAGCCTCCCTACGAGCAGTACTTC.

This clonotype was detected many times. V and J are TRBV2 and TRBJ1-2, with a weak D call TRBD1 (5 bases). The V gene lost 10 bases and the J gene lost 8 bases, with 14 bases spanning the gap. The germline V gene encodes CDR1 SNHLY and CDR2 FYNNEI. The CDR3 has 11 residues. The CDR3 loop reads CAIGQGYGYTF. In DNA form, the CDR3 reads TGTGCCATCGGTCAGGGTTACGGCTACACCTTC.

This rearrangement joins TRBV14 to TRBJ1-1, with D perhaps TRBD1 (5 bases). The CDR3 runs 15 residues. Germline CDR1 SGHDN, CDR2 FVKESK. Between the trimmed V and J ends, which lost 2 bases and 1 base, there was a span of 11 bases. CDR3 amino acids: CASSQWDLANTEAFF. The CDR3 DNA reads as TGTGCCAGCAGCCAATGGGACTTGGCGAACACTGAAGCTTTCTTT.

At least ten counts were recorded for this clonotype. The rearrangement uses TRBV10-3 and TRBJ1-1; D is unclear. Germline V gene data show CDR1 as ENHRY and CDR2 as SYGVKD. This CDR3 has 14 residues. V was cut by 3 bases and J by 0 bases, with 8 bases left in between. This CDR3 is CAISDSQMNTEAFF. The CDR3 DNA reads as TGTGCCATCAGTGATTCTCAGATGAACACTGAAGCTTTCTTT.

This clonotype was counted at least ten times. This CDR3 is CASSLPGGPGELFF. CDR3 bases: TGTGCCAGCAGTTTACCGGGAGGGCCCGGGGAGCTGTTTTTT. The J gene is TRBJ2-2, the V gene TRBV28; TRBD2 matches at 8 bases. Per germline, CDR1 MDHEN and CDR2 SYDVKM. This CDR3 is built from 14 residues. Unmatched junction bases numbered 2, after V lost 2 bases and J lost 6 bases.

The rearrangement uses TRBV7-9 and TRBJ2-7; 10 bases line up with TRBD2. Germline V gene sequence: CDR1 SEHNR, CDR2 FQNEAQ (reference sequence). The V and J ends lost 5 bases and 4 bases, in that order; junction bases with no gene match: 11. The CDR3 is 16 residues long. In DNA, the CDR3 is TGTGCCAGCAGCCGGACCGTAGAAGCGGGGGGGTACGAGCAGTACTTC. Translating gives CASSRTVEAGGYEQYF.

At least ten counts were recorded for this clonotype. The V call is TRBV29-1, the J call TRBJ2-5; no clear D gene. The length of the CDR3 is 12 residues. Germline values: CDR1 SQVTM, CDR2 ANQGSEA. With 4 bases removed from V and 5 bases from J, the gap between germline ends came to 11 bases. The CDR3 DNA is TGCAGCGTTGTACCTCTTGGGGAGACCCAGTACTTC. Translating it yields CSVVPLGETQYF.

This clonotype was found many times. V gene TRBV2 combines with J gene TRBJ2-5; 10 nucleotides agree with TRBD1. Trimming took 9 bases from V and 7 from J; bases not matched to a gene: 8. The CDR3 is 13 residues long. The germline V gene has CDR1 SNHLY and CDR2 FYNNEI. The CDR3 here is CASTGTGERTQYF. The CDR3 DNA is TGTGCCAGTACCGGGACAGGGGAGCGGACCCAGTACTTC.

This clonotype turned up a few times. This chain uses TRBV24-1 with TRBJ2-5, with D maybe TRBD2 (6 bases). There are 14 residues in the CDR3. CDR1 KGHDR and CDR2 SFDVKD come from the germline V gene. Trimming pared 7 bases from V and 5 bases from J, leaving 16 bases between. Here the CDR3 DNA reads TGTGCCACCAGGTCGTCTGGAGGGCCCGAGACCCAGTACTTC. Its protein is CATRSSGGPETQYF.

This clonotype appeared many times. The V gene is TRBV6-2 or TRBV6-3, the J gene TRBJ2-5; maybe TRBD1 (6 bases). This CDR3 contains 14 residues. The V and J ends lost 7 bases and 1 base respectively, with 13 bases between them. Germline CDR1 is MNHEY and CDR2 is SVGEGT. This CDR3 reads CASNNRVSQETQYF. For the CDR3, the DNA is TGTGCCAGCAACAACAGGGTCTCCCAAGAGACCCAGTACTTC.

This clonotype was detected ten times or more. The V gene is TRBV6-1, the J gene TRBJ2-7; unclear D gene. The length of the CDR3 is 11 residues. Per germline, CDR1 MNHNS and CDR2 SASEGT. Trimming shortened V by 6 bases and J by 7 bases, and 10 bases separated the two germline ends. The CDR3, as DNA: TGTGCCAGCAGAAACTTAGTGGAGCAGTACTTC. Protein sequence: CASRNLVEQYF.

The V and J genes are TRBV5-5 and TRBJ2-3; no clear D gene. This CDR3 contains 14 residues. The germline V gene has CDR1 SGHKS and CDR2 YYEKEE (reference sequence). The V end was cut by 0 bases, the J end by 4 bases, with 9 bases between. The CDR3 DNA reads TGTGCCAGCAGCTTGGCCGTAGGACCAGATACGCAGTATTTT. It translates to CASSLAVGPDTQYF.

This clonotype was recorded at least ten times. The chain has TRBV5-6 and TRBJ2-7; D is possibly TRBD2 (5 bases). This CDR3 is built from 13 residues. V was shortened by 4 bases and J by 3 bases, with 11 bases between the two germline ends. CDR1 is SGHDT, CDR2 YYEEEE, per germline. The CDR3 loop is CASSELRDYEQYF. DNA of the CDR3: TGTGCCAGCAGCGAACTCCGGGACTACGAGCAGTACTTC.

The chain recombines TRBV15 with TRBJ1-4, with D maybe TRBD1 (6 bases). This CDR3 spans 15 amino acids. Germline CDR1 is LNHNV and CDR2 is YYDKDF (reference sequence). V gave up 3 bases and J gave up 7 bases, with 15 bases separating them. CDR3 sequence: CATSSQQGFLEKLFF. The CDR3 region has the DNA TGTGCCACCAGCAGCCAACAGGGTTTTCTTGAAAAACTGTTTTTT.

This clonotype was detected only a few times. CDR3 DNA: TGTGCCAGCAGTTTAGGCTTCGGGACAGGCGATTCACCCCTCCACTTT. It encodes CASSLGFGTGDSPLHF. The chain recombines TRBV27 with TRBJ1-6, with 8 nucleotides matching TRBD1. CDR3 length: 16 amino acids. Germline CDR1 is MNHEY and CDR2 is SMNVEV (reference sequence). Trimming at V came to 2 bases and at J to 8 bases, leaving 8 bases not matched to a gene.

This sequence joins TRBV5-6 and TRBJ2-7; 7 nucleotides align to TRBD2. Losses at the gene ends were 1 base for V and 2 bases for J; bases not matched to a gene: 9. The CDR3 loop spans 16 amino acids. The germline gives CDR1 SGHDT, CDR2 YYEEEE. CDR3 amino acids: CASSLTGEGGPYEQYF. The CDR3 DNA reads as TGTGCCAGCAGCTTGACCGGTGAGGGAGGGCCCTACGAGCAGTACTTC.

At least ten counts were recorded for this clonotype. The genes are TRBV30 and TRBJ2-5, with 10 nucleotides matching TRBD1. From germline, CDR1 is GTSNPN and CDR2 SVGIG (reference sequence). The CDR3 contains 15 residues. V gave up 6 bases and J gave up 3 bases; unmatched junction bases: 10. The CDR3 DNA is TGTGCCTGCGGGCCGGGACAGGGGCTAGAAGAGACCCAGTACTTC. It codes for CACGPGQGLEETQYF.

The V call is TRBV6-2 or TRBV6-3, the J call TRBJ1-1; the D gene is possibly TRBD1 (5 bases). CDR3 length: 15 amino acids. CDR1 is MNHEY and CDR2 is SVGEGT in the germline V gene. Trimming left V 2 bases short and J 1 base short, with 11 bases between. This chain's CDR3 is CASSYGRTGNTEAFF. The CDR3 bases are TGTGCCAGCAGTTACGGAAGAACAGGGAACACTGAAGCTTTCTTT.

The V call is TRBV27, the J call TRBJ1-5; D possibly corresponds to TRBD1 (6 bases). From germline, CDR1 is MNHEY and CDR2 SMNVEV (reference sequence). The CDR3 sequence is 14 residues long. V was shortened by 5 bases and J by 5 bases, with 13 bases between the two germline ends. CDR3 amino acids: CASSPRTAHQPQHF. CDR3 coding DNA: TGTGCCAGCAGTCCTAGGACAGCCCATCAGCCCCAGCATTTT.

The genes are TRBV9 and TRBJ1-5; D may be TRBD1 (6 bases). Germline V CDR1 and CDR2: SGDLS, YYNGEE. CDR3 length equals 15 residues. V was clipped by 3 bases and J by 2 bases, with 12 bases between them. The CDR3 DNA follows: TGTGCCAGCAGCGCCGACTACAGGGGCAATCAGCCCCAGCATTTT. It codes for CASSADYRGNQPQHF.

This clonotype was counted at least ten times. J is TRBJ2-7 and V is TRBV28; no clear D gene. From germline, CDR1 is MDHEN and CDR2 SYDVKM. V shed 6 bases and J shed 0 bases, with 6 bases lying between them. This CDR3 has 12 amino acids. The DNA of the CDR3 is TGTGCCAGCAGCCTCATCTCCTACGAGCAGTACTTC. This gives the protein CASSLISYEQYF.

The J gene is TRBJ2-7, the V gene TRBV27; 10 nucleotides agree with TRBD1. The junction had 6 bases not matched to a gene; V was cut back by 4 bases and J by 3 bases. The CDR3 is made up of 15 amino acids. The V gene's germline CDR1 is MNHEY and CDR2 SMNVEV (reference sequence). The CDR3 spells CASSSTGGAGYEQYF. CDR3 nucleotide sequence: TGTGCCAGCAGTTCGACAGGGGGCGCTGGCTACGAGCAGTACTTC.

A remark on this clonotype: Since a much larger clone is just one base distant, this may be a read error. The chain employs TRBV27 and TRBJ2-7; D is possibly TRBD2 (6 bases). Germline-derived CDR1 and CDR2 are MNHEY and SMNVEV (reference sequence). The CDR3 consists of 15 residues. Between the trimmed V and J ends, which lost 2 bases and 3 bases, there was a span of 14 bases. The CDR3 DNA reads as TGTGCCAGCAGTTTAGGGGGTGGCGGGATCTACGAGCAGTACTTC. As protein: CASSLGGGGIYEQYF.

This clonotype was detected only a few times. The chain joins TRBV5-6 to TRBJ1-6; 7 positions agree with TRBD1. CDR3 size: 15 residues. V lost 4 bases, J lost 3 bases, and 4 bases stayed unmatched. Germline V gene data show CDR1 as SGHDT and CDR2 as YYEEEE. CDR3 region: CASSPGQNYNSPLHF. CDR3 coding DNA: TGTGCCAGCAGCCCGGGACAGAACTATAATTCACCCCTCCACTTT.

This chain uses TRBV15 with TRBJ2-5; 12 nucleotides line up with TRBD2. V lost 0 bases to trimming and J lost 12 bases; unmatched junction nucleotides: 11. The CDR3 is made up of 16 amino acids. Germline lookup yields CDR1 LNHNV and CDR2 YYDKDF (reference sequence). CDR3 nucleotides: TGTGCCACCAGCAGAGACGAACTAGCGGGAGGAGTAGAAAAGTACTTC. Translation: CATSRDELAGGVEKYF.

V is TRBV24-1 and J is TRBJ1-6; D is unresolved. This CDR3 contains 20 residues. CDR1 KGHDR and CDR2 SFDVKD come from the germline V gene. The V gene lost 0 bases and the J gene lost 0 bases, with 17 bases spanning the gap. Here the CDR3 DNA reads TGTGCCACCAGTGATTTGGCGGATACAAGGACCAGCTCCTATAATTCACCCCTCCACTTT. It is translated as CATSDLADTRTSSYNSPLHF.

This clonotype came up many times. The chain has TRBV12-3 or TRBV12-4 and TRBJ1-2, with no clear D. The CDR3 contains 12 residues. Trimming stripped 1 base from V and 6 bases from J, with 6 bases between. The CDR3 bases are TGTGCCAGCAGTTTAGGGCAGAATGGCTACACCTTC. Translated, it gives CASSLGQNGYTF.

V usage is TRBV28 and J usage is TRBJ2-1; 7 bases map to TRBD2. Per germline, CDR1 MDHEN and CDR2 SYDVKM. The CDR3 has 13 residues. V lost 8 bases, J lost 8 bases, and 9 bases stayed unmatched. The CDR3 sequence: CASSPPRGDEQFF. DNA for the CDR3: TGTGCCAGCTCCCCGCCACGGGGGGATGAGCAGTTCTTC.

The chain employs TRBV7-9 and TRBJ1-2, with a weak D call TRBD1 (5 bases). Trimming removed 0 bases at V and 6 bases at J, with 8 bases between. Per the germline V gene, CDR1 is SEHNR and CDR2 is FQNEAQ (reference sequence). This CDR3 comprises 13 residues. CDR3 in amino acids: CASSLAGEDGYTF. The CDR3 DNA sequence: TGTGCCAGCAGCTTAGCAGGGGAAGATGGCTACACCTTC.